Ten or more counts support the clone carrying this T cell receptor (beta chain). TCRdb reprocessed the RT-PCR reads via MiXCR and lists one record per CDR3 protein. The table has about 780,000 distinct CDR3 sequences, approximately 17% seen once. Between the trimmed V and J ends, which lost 3 bases and 6 bases, there was a span of 15 bases. This CDR3 contains 13 residues. Per the germline V gene, CDR1 is DFQATT and CDR2 is SNEGSKA (reference sequence). These data are taken from a study of response to subunit inactivated influenza vaccine. Specimen: PBMCs from blood, collected 4 to 6 days after vaccination. The chain is built from TRBV20-1 and TRBJ2-7; D call uncertain. The sequence came from a man aged 50 to 59 who received an inactivated influenza vaccine. The CDR3 spells CSASTGRASEQYF. DNA for the CDR3: TGCAGTGCTAGTACGGGCCGGGCCAGCGAGCAGTACTTC.